The clone carrying this T cell receptor beta chain was picked up one time. What it binds is unknown. Germline loops: CDR1 MGHDK, CDR2 SYGVNS. Trimming took 3 bases from V and 7 from J, leaving 16 bases between them. CDR3 length equals 16 residues. Reverse transcription of about 0.5 to 1 ug RNA used random hexamers. TCRdb re-derived calls from the immunoSEQ multiplex PCR reads in MiXCR, one entry per CDR3 protein. The repertoire holds 55,000 to 70,000 distinct CDR3 sequences, with over 90% as singletons. The sample belongs to a study of CD8 T cells in Susac syndrome. Broader study findings: The study recognized that its TCR sequencing and HLA analysis covered a relatively small number of individuals.

The clonotype originates from a human donor in good health. The chain carries TRBV25-1 and TRBJ1-6, with D perhaps matching TRBD1 (6 bases). Sequencing was done on a sample of CD8+ T cells from PBMCs. The CDR3: CASSDLIGGANSPLHF. CDR3 sequence (DNA): TGTGCCAGCAGTGATTTAATTGGGGGCGCGAATTCACCCCTCCACTTT.